The 27 T cell receptor beta chains reported below all come from one sample, sequenced in a study of neurological immune-mediated disorders. TCRdb reprocessed the 5' RACE reads with MiXCR, giving one entry per CDR3 protein. The sample has tens of thousands of distinct CDR3 sequences, roughly 15% seen once. Sequenced sample: PBMCs. All receptors derive from a woman between 40 and 50 years old in good health.

J is TRBJ1-1 and V is TRBV18; D may be TRBD1 (6 bases). Germline V gene lookup returns CDR1 KGHSH and CDR2 LQKENI. Trimming left V 1 base short and J 5 bases short, with 8 bases between. The CDR3 spans 13 residues. The CDR3 is CASSPQTGTEAFF. The CDR3 DNA is TGTGCCAGCTCACCACAAACAGGGACTGAAGCTTTCTTT.

This clonotype has at least ten counts. The gene calls are TRBV20-1 and TRBJ1-2; D possibly corresponds to TRBD1 (5 bases). Germline V gene lookup returns CDR1 DFQATT and CDR2 SNEGSKA (reference sequence). The CDR3 is 14 amino acids. V lost 7 bases to trimming and J lost 4 bases, with 19 bases between them. DNA of the CDR3: TGCAGTGGACGTGCCGGACACCTTCTCTATGGCTACACCTTC. Translating it yields CSGRAGHLLYGYTF.

This clonotype was counted ten times or more. J is TRBJ2-1 and V is TRBV6-6; possibly TRBD1 or TRBD2 for D (5 bases each). Trimming removed 0 bases at V and 5 bases at J, with 11 bases between. CDR3 size: 15 residues. CDR1 is MNHNY, CDR2 SVGAGI, per germline (reference sequence). Here the CDR3 DNA reads TGTGCCAGCAGTTACTCTGGGGGAACCCACAATGAGCAGTTCTTC. Residues: CASSYSGGTHNEQFF.

The chain is built from TRBV6-4 and TRBJ2-1; 9 nucleotides match TRBD1. The ends lost 2 bases at V and 8 bases at J; junction bases unmatched: 4. From germline, CDR1 is MRHNA and CDR2 SNTAGT. This CDR3 spans 14 amino acids. The CDR3 loop is CASSDPGQGDEQFF. CDR3 nucleotides: TGTGCCAGCAGTGACCCGGGACAGGGCGATGAGCAGTTCTTC.

This chain joins TRBV12-3 or TRBV12-4 and TRBJ2-5; tentatively, D is TRBD1 or TRBD2 (5 bases each). The CDR3 sequence is 17 residues long. Trimming cost V 10 bases and J 2 bases, with 26 bases left between them. The CDR3 region has the DNA TGTGCCAAAACTCTCTCCTCGCCGGGAAGGGGACAAGAGACCCAGTACTTC. Translation: CAKTLSSPGRGQETQYF.

There are many counts of this clonotype. This sequence joins TRBV20-1 and TRBJ1-6; 9 positions agree with TRBD1. The CDR3 spans 14 residues. With V trimmed by 6 bases and J by 14 bases, 14 bases remained unmatched. Per germline, CDR1 DFQATT and CDR2 SNEGSKA (reference sequence). The CDR3 nucleotides are TGCAGTGCCCGGACAGGGGATCTCCGGGGAGCCCTCCACTTT. This gives the protein CSARTGDLRGALHF.

This clonotype showed up many times. The rearrangement links TRBV12-3 or TRBV12-4 to TRBJ1-1, with TRBD1 matching 7 bases. The CDR3 is made up of 13 amino acids. The V and J ends lost 7 bases and 4 bases, in that order; junction bases with no gene match: 6. CDR3 coding DNA: TGTGCCAGCACCCCGGACAGGAGCACTGAAGCTTTCTTT. It is translated as CASTPDRSTEAFF.

The chain joins TRBV9 to TRBJ1-2; tentative D call: TRBD1 (6 bases). The germline V gene encodes CDR1 SGDLS and CDR2 YYNGEE. V was trimmed by 4 bases and J by 7 bases, leaving 17 bases between them. The CDR3 covers 14 residues. CDR3 nucleotide sequence: TGTGCCAGCAGCCCACCACAGGGACGGGTTGGCTACACCTTC. It encodes CASSPPQGRVGYTF.

This clonotype was found many times. The gene calls are TRBV5-1 and TRBJ1-2; TRBD1 matches at 11 bases. This CDR3 spans 14 amino acids. After removal of 4 bases from V and 7 bases from J, the junction contained 6 bases not matched to a gene. Germline CDR1 is SGHRS and CDR2 is YFSETQ. The CDR3 sequence: CASSARTGGFGYTF. Written as DNA, the CDR3 is TGCGCCAGCAGCGCAAGGACAGGGGGCTTTGGCTACACCTTC.

In its sample, this clonotype was seen many times. Because the CDR3's place on the DNA is in doubt, the DNA is left out and the CDR3 is given as listed by TCRdb. Here the CDR3 reads CATSSSGMNEQFF. The chain is built from TRBV24-1 and TRBJ2-1. The germline CDR1 and CDR2 sequences are KGHDR and SFDVKD. The CDR3 numbers 13 amino acids, ends counted.

This clonotype was picked up many times. This chain links TRBV5-1 with TRBJ2-2, with TRBD2 identical over 9 bases. With V trimmed by 3 bases and J by 0 bases, 3 bases remained unmatched. Per the germline V gene, CDR1 is SGHRS and CDR2 is YFSETQ. CDR3 length: 16 amino acids. This chain's CDR3 is CASSSVAGANTGELFF. The CDR3 coding sequence is TGCGCCAGCAGCTCCGTAGCGGGGGCGAACACCGGGGAGCTGTTTTTT.

The chain joins TRBV20-1 to TRBJ1-1; 7 nucleotides line up with TRBD1. Germline V lookup: CDR1 DFQATT, CDR2 SNEGSKA (reference sequence). Trimming at V came to 5 bases and at J to 4 bases, leaving 10 bases not matched to a gene. This CDR3 is 14 amino acids long. In DNA, the CDR3 is TGCAGTGCTGCCCGGGACAGCCTTGGCACTGAAGCTTTCTTT. Encoded protein: CSAARDSLGTEAFF.

The table lists this clonotype with many counts. The V and J genes are TRBV10-3 and TRBJ2-3, with D possibly being TRBD2 (5 bases). The V end was cut by 0 bases, the J end by 1 base, with 5 bases between. The CDR3 is made up of 14 amino acids. Germline CDR1 ENHRY, CDR2 SYGVKD. CDR3 in amino acids: CAISESSGTDTQYF. The CDR3, as DNA: TGTGCCATCAGTGAGTCTAGCGGCACAGATACGCAGTATTTT.

This clonotype was detected ten times or more. The V and J genes are TRBV6-4 and TRBJ1-1, with D perhaps matching TRBD1 (6 bases). V gave up 0 bases and J gave up 5 bases, with 10 bases separating them. This CDR3 is built from 14 residues. Germline assignment: CDR1 MRHNA and CDR2 SNTAGT. The CDR3 region is CASSDSAGDTEAFF. For the CDR3, the DNA is TGTGCCAGCAGTGACTCGGCAGGGGATACTGAAGCTTTCTTT.

Many counts were recorded for this clonotype. The chain employs TRBV3-1 and TRBJ2-1; TRBD1 is a possible D gene (6 bases). This CDR3 has 15 residues. Per germline, CDR1 LGHDT and CDR2 YNNKEL (reference sequence). Trimming left V 0 bases short and J 2 bases short, with 8 bases between. The CDR3 DNA reads TGTGCCAGCAGCCAAGACAGGGGCACCTACAATGAGCAGTTCTTC. This encodes CASSQDRGTYNEQFF.

The table lists this clonotype with many counts. The rearrangement uses TRBV10-3 and TRBJ2-7, with D hard to call. The CDR3 spans 13 residues. Trimming left V 2 bases short and J 3 bases short, with 8 bases between. CDR1 and CDR2 from the germline V gene are ENHRY and SYGVKD. CDR3 in amino acids: CAISEDDNYEQYV. The CDR3 coding sequence is TGTGCCATCAGTGAGGACGACAACTACGAGCAGTACGTC.

At least ten counts were recorded for this clonotype. The chain links TRBV20-1 to TRBJ2-3, with D tentatively TRBD2 (6 bases). Germline assignment: CDR1 DFQATT and CDR2 SNEGSKA (reference sequence). This CDR3 has 15 amino acids. Trimming removed 0 bases from V and 4 bases from J, with 14 bases in between. The CDR3 spells CSARESLGGPDTQYF. As DNA, the CDR3 is TGCAGTGCTAGAGAGAGCTTGGGGGGACCAGATACGCAGTATTTT.

This clonotype was seen many times. The J gene is TRBJ2-1, the V gene TRBV6-2 or TRBV6-3; maybe TRBD1 (6 bases). Germline V lookup: CDR1 MNHEY, CDR2 SVGEGT. The CDR3 has 12 residues. V dropped 7 bases and J dropped 7 bases, with 11 bases sitting between them. The CDR3 coding sequence is TGTGCCAGCAACAGGGCCATGAATGAGCAGTTCTTC. Translated: CASNRAMNEQFF.

In this sample, this clonotype turned up many times. Written as DNA, the CDR3 is TGCGCCAGCAGCGTGGAGGCTAGCACAGATACGCAGTATTTT. It specifies CASSVEASTDTQYF. The chain combines TRBV5-1 with TRBJ2-3; D may be TRBD2 (5 bases). From germline, CDR1 is SGHRS and CDR2 YFSETQ. This CDR3 contains 14 residues. The V and J ends lost 4 bases and 0 bases respectively, with 9 bases between them.

This clonotype was recorded at least ten times. V gene TRBV4-1 combines with J gene TRBJ2-1; TRBD2 aligns across 7 bases. The CDR3 consists of 16 residues. With V trimmed by 6 bases and J by 4 bases, 12 bases remained unmatched. The germline gives CDR1 MGHRA, CDR2 YSYEKL. The CDR3 coding sequence is TGCGCCAGCAGTAACTCTCAGCGGGGCCTTTACAATGAGCAGTTCTTC. It encodes CASSNSQRGLYNEQFF.

This clonotype was recorded a few times. The V and J genes are TRBV6-2 or TRBV6-3 and TRBJ1-5; D ambiguous. CDR3 length equals 14 residues. CDR1 MNHEY and CDR2 SVGEGT come from the germline V gene. V dropped 1 base and J dropped 7 bases, with 11 bases sitting between them. CDR3 coding DNA: TGTGCCAGCAGTTACTTGGGTGGCGGGCAGCCCCAGCATTTT. It translates to CASSYLGGGQPQHF.

In its sample, this clonotype was seen many times. The chain employs TRBV28 and TRBJ2-1; 9 positions match TRBD1. With 3 bases clipped from V and 7 bases from J, the junction kept 7 bases outside the gene matches. Germline CDR1 and CDR2: MDHEN and SYDVKM. The CDR3 contains 15 residues. CDR3 in amino acids: CASSFGTGFENEQFF. For the CDR3, the DNA is TGTGCCAGCAGTTTTGGGACAGGGTTTGAGAATGAGCAGTTCTTC.

This clonotype was observed many times. The chain is built from TRBV18 and TRBJ2-5; TRBD2 matches 8 bases. The CDR3 spans 17 residues. V trimming: 1 base; J trimming: 0 bases; junction bases outside the gene matches: 7. Germline CDR1 is KGHSH and CDR2 is LQKENI. CDR3: CASSPRPGGLHQETQYF. CDR3 nucleotides: TGTGCCAGCTCACCACGTCCGGGGGGGCTTCACCAAGAGACCCAGTACTTC.

This clonotype was seen many times. The chain recombines TRBV5-6 with TRBJ2-1, with D possibly matching TRBD2 (5 bases). Germline-derived CDR1 and CDR2 are SGHDT and YYEEEE. Trimming shortened V by 4 bases and J by 2 bases, and 13 bases separated the two germline ends. The CDR3 spans 15 residues. This CDR3 reads CASSPVPGTYNEQFF. Here the CDR3 DNA reads TGTGCCAGCAGCCCCGTTCCGGGGACCTACAATGAGCAGTTCTTC.

In its sample, this clonotype was seen many times. V is TRBV24-1 and J is TRBJ2-3; D gene unclear. Germline CDR1 is KGHDR and CDR2 is SFDVKD. Trimming pared 4 bases from V and 0 bases from J, leaving 10 bases between. The CDR3 length is 15 residues. CDR3 sequence (DNA): TGTGCCACCAGTGACCCTTCTACTAGCACAGATACGCAGTATTTT. Translating gives CATSDPSTSTDTQYF.

Many counts were recorded for this clonotype. The chain recombines TRBV11-2 with TRBJ1-1; D remains unclear. V lost 5 bases and J lost 0, with 10 bases in between. The CDR3 covers 14 residues. Germline V gene sequence: CDR1 SGHAT, CDR2 FQNNGV. CDR3 in amino acids: CASSQRFLNTEAFF. DNA of the CDR3: TGTGCCAGCAGCCAACGATTCCTGAACACTGAAGCTTTCTTT.

This clonotype was observed at least ten times. The chain combines TRBV7-9 with TRBJ1-1, with TRBD1 identical over 7 bases. CDR3 length: 14 residues. Germline-derived CDR1 and CDR2 are SEHNR and FQNEAQ (reference sequence). The V segment lost 5 bases and the J segment 3 bases; nucleotides outside the gene matches: 6. The CDR3 region has the DNA TGTGCCAGCAGCCACCAGGGGGTGGACACTGAAGCTTTCTTT. This sequence encodes CASSHQGVDTEAFF. Full variable domain (outside the CDR3, taken from reference TRBV7-9 and TRBJ1-1): DTGVSQNPRHKITKRGQNVTFRCDPISEHNRLYWYRQTLGQGPEFLTYFQNEAQLEKSRLLSDRFSAERPKGSFSTLEIQRTEQGDSAMYLCASSHQGVDTEAFFGQGTRLTVV.